These 10 T cell receptor beta chains originate from one sample sequenced in a study of CD8 T cells in ankylosing spondylitis. Each CDR3 protein gets one entry after TCRdb re-called the 5' RACE reads with MiXCR. This sample carries about 260,000 distinct CDR3 sequences, about 19% of them seen once, and the ten largest clones take roughly 7.3%. Material: blood, either unsorted or a sorted T cell fraction (not recorded which). These receptors all stem from a male donor with ankylosing spondylitis or in good health (not recorded which).

The chain joins TRBV29-1 to TRBJ1-2; weak D call: TRBD1 (5 bases). The CDR3 contains 13 residues. The germline gives CDR1 SQVTM, CDR2 ANQGSEA. Trimming removed 2 bases at V and 5 bases at J, with 12 bases between. The DNA of the CDR3 is TGCAGCGTTGAAACCTTCGGGGGATATGGCTACACCTTC. This sequence encodes CSVETFGGYGYTF.

The chain uses TRBV10-3 and TRBJ2-5; D uncertain. The germline V and J ends were trimmed by 3 bases and 4 bases, with 9 bases remaining between them. This CDR3 is 13 amino acids long. The germline gives CDR1 ENHRY, CDR2 SYGVKD. This chain's CDR3 is CAISDGPLETQYF. The CDR3 DNA follows: TGTGCCATCAGTGACGGACCGTTAGAGACCCAGTACTTC.

This clonotype was seen a handful of times. The gene calls are TRBV3-1 and TRBJ2-5; tentative D call: TRBD2 (6 bases). V lost 0 bases, J lost 2 bases, and 16 bases lay in between. There are 17 residues in the CDR3. Looked up from germline, CDR1 is LGHDT and CDR2 is YNNKEL (reference sequence). CDR3 in amino acids: CASSQDTSKSSQETQYF. CDR3 in DNA: TGTGCCAGCAGCCAAGATACTAGCAAGTCCTCGCAAGAGACCCAGTACTTC.

The chain combines TRBV12-3 or TRBV12-4 with TRBJ2-1; TRBD1 agrees at 8 bases. The length of the CDR3 is 19 residues. J gave up 0 bases and V 5 bases, and 15 bases lay outside the gene matches. The CDR3 coding sequence is TGTGCCAGCAGTCCAGACAGGGGTTTTGCTCTCAGCTCCTACAATGAGCAGTTCTTC. Its translation is CASSPDRGFALSSYNEQFF.

V and J are TRBV7-7 and TRBJ2-3, with unresolved D. The CDR3 is 14 amino acids. Between the trimmed V and J ends, which lost 3 bases and 3 bases, there was a span of 10 bases. Looked up from germline, CDR1 is SSHAT and CDR2 is FNYEAQ (reference sequence). The DNA of the CDR3 is TGTGCCAGCAGCTTGATTGCTTGGACAGATACGCAGTATTTT. It specifies CASSLIAWTDTQYF.

This clonotype was counted between two and nine times. The chain joins TRBV10-3 to TRBJ2-1; 13 nucleotides align to TRBD2. J gave up 10 bases and V 10 bases, and 10 bases lay outside the gene matches. There are 14 residues in the CDR3. The germline V gene has CDR1 ENHRY and CDR2 SYGVKD. In DNA form, the CDR3 reads TGTGCCACTCGGACTAGCGGGGGCACCGGGGAGCAGTTCTTC. Its translation is CATRTSGGTGEQFF.

The chain combines TRBV12-3 or TRBV12-4 with TRBJ2-2, with D tentatively TRBD1 or TRBD2 (7 bases each). CDR3 length equals 15 residues. V gave up 6 bases and J gave up 6 bases, with 17 bases separating them. CDR3 sequence reads: CASSRATGRAGELFF. The CDR3 nucleotides read TGTGCCAGCAGCCGCGCGACAGGGAGGGCCGGGGAGCTGTTTTTT.

To note about this clonotype: Given a much more abundant clone one base away, this may be a read error. The rearrangement links TRBV6-6 to TRBJ2-5; maybe TRBD1 (5 bases). The V end lost 2 bases, the J end lost 4 bases, and 5 bases lay between the germline ends. Germline V gene data show CDR1 as MNHNY and CDR2 as SVGAGI (reference sequence). CDR3 size: 12 residues. CDR3 sequence (DNA): TGTGCCAGCAGTTACGACAGAGAGACCCAGTACTTC. Amino acid sequence: CASSYDRETQYF.

The chain has TRBV5-1 and TRBJ2-1; 9 bases fit TRBD1. V shed 2 bases, J shed 0 bases, and the junction held 3 bases outside the gene matches. Germline V gene lookup returns CDR1 SGHRS and CDR2 YFSETQ. The CDR3 has 16 residues. CDR3 amino acids: CASSFGTGLSYNEQFF. The CDR3 DNA reads TGCGCCAGCAGCTTCGGGACAGGGCTCTCCTACAATGAGCAGTTCTTC. Combining the CDR3 with reference TRBV5-1 and TRBJ2-1 gives the whole variable domain KAGVTQTPRYLIKTRGQQVTLSCSPISGHRSVSWYQQTPGQGLQFLFEYFSETQRNKGNFPGRFSGRQFSNSRSEMNVSTLELGDSALYLCASSFGTGLSYNEQFFGPGTRLTVL.

The chain recombines TRBV5-1 with TRBJ2-7, with 7 positions matching TRBD2. Trimming removed 3 bases from V and 7 bases from J; junction bases left unmatched: 7. The CDR3 has 13 amino acids. Germline V gene sequence: CDR1 SGHRS, CDR2 YFSETQ. The DNA for the CDR3 is TGCGCCAGCAGCTCAAATTCCGGGGGGGAGCAGTACGTC. Translation gives CASSSNSGGEQYV.